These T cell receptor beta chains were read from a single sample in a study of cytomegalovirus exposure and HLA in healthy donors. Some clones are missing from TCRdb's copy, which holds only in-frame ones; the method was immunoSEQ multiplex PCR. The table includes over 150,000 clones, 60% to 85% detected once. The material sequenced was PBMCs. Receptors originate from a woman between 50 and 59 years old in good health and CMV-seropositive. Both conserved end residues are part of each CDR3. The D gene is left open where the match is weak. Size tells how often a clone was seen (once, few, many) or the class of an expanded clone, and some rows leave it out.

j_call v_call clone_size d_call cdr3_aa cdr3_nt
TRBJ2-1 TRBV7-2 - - CASSLRPTAYNEQFF TGTGCCAGCAGCTTACGGCCAACAGCTTACAATGAGCAGTTCTTC
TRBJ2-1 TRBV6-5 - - CASSYLRGGDNEQFF TGTGCCAGCAGTTACCTCCGAGGAGGAGACAATGAGCAGTTCTTC
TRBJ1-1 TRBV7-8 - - CASSHPPGAALNTEAFF TGTGCCAGCAGCCATCCTCCAGGGGCAGCTCTGAACACTGAAGCTTTCTTT
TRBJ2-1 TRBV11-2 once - CASSLAGAYNEQFF TGTGCCAGCAGCTTAGCGGGGGCCTACAATGAGCAGTTCTTC
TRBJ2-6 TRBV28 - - CASSSSGLEGANVLTF TGTGCCAGCAGTTCCTCAGGGCTGGAGGGGGCCAACGTCCTGACTTTC
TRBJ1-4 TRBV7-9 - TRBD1 CASSSQGAGEKLFF TGTGCCAGCAGCTCACAGGGGGCAGGTGAAAAACTGTTTTTT
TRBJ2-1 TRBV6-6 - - CASSLLDNEQFF TGTGCCAGCAGTCTACTAGACAATGAGCAGTTCTTC
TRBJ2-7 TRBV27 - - CASRRESLVYEQYF TGTGCCAGCAGGAGAGAGTCGTTAGTCTACGAGCAGTACTTC
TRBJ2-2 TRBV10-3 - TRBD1 CAIRRDRGDTGELFF TGTGCCATCAGGAGGGACAGGGGAGACACCGGGGAGCTGTTTTTT
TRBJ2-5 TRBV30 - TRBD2 CAWSHSGASGAETQYF TGTGCCTGGAGTCATAGCGGGGCATCTGGAGCAGAGACCCAGTACTTC
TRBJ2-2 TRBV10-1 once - CASSEDSMNTGELFF TGCGCCAGCAGTGAGGACAGCATGAACACCGGGGAGCTGTTTTTT
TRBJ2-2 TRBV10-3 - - CAITNLPGNTGELFF TGTGCCATCACCAACCTCCCGGGGAACACCGGGGAGCTGTTTTTT
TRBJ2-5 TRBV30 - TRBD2 CAWDSGRGGETQYF TGTGCCTGGGACAGCGGGAGGGGTGGTGAGACCCAGTACTTC